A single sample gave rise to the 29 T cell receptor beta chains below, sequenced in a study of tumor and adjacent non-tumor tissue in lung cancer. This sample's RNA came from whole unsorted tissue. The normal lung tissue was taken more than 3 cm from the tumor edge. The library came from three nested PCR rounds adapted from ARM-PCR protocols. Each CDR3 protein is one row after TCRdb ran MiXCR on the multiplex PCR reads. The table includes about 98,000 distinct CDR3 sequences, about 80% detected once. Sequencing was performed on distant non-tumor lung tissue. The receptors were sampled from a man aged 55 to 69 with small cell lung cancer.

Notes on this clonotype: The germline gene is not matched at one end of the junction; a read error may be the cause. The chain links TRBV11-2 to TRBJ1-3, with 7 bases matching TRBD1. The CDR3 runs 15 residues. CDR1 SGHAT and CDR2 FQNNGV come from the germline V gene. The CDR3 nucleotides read TGTGCCAACAGCGGATTGACAGGGACGTTAGACACCATATATTTC. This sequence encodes CANSGLTGTLDTIYF.

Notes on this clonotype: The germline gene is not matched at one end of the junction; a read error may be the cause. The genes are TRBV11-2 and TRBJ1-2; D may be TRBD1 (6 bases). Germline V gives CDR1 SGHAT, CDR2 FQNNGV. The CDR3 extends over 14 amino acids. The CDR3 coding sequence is TGTGCCAGCAGCTTAAATCCAGGGGACTATGGCTACACATTC. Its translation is CASSLNPGDYGYTF.

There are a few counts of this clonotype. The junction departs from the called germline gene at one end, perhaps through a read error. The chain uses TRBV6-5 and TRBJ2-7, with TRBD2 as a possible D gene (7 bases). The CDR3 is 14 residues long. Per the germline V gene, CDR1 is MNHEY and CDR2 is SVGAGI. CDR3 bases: TGTGCCAGCAGTTCGGGGGGCAGCTCCTACGAGCAGTATTTC. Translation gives CASSSGGSSYEQYF.

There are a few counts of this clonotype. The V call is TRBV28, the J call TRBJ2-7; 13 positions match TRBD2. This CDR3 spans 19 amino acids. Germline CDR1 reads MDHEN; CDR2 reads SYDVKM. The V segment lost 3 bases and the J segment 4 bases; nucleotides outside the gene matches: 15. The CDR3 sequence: CASSFLLAGGRRAGYEQYF. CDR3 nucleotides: TGTGCCAGCAGTTTCTTACTAGCGGGAGGGCGGCGTGCTGGGTACGAGCAGTACTTC.

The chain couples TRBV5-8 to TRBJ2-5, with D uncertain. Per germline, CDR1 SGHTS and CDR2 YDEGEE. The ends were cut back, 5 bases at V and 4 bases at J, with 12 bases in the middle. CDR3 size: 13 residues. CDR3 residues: CASSQGCIETQYF. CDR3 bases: TGTGCCAGCAGTCAAGGGTGTATAGAGACCCAGTACTTC.

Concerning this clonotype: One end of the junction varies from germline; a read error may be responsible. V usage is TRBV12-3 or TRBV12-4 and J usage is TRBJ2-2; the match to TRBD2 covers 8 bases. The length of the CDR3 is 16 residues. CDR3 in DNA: TGTGCCATCAGTCTCCGGGGGGGAGGGCCGCCCGGGGAGCTGTTTTTT. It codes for CAISLRGGGPPGELFF.

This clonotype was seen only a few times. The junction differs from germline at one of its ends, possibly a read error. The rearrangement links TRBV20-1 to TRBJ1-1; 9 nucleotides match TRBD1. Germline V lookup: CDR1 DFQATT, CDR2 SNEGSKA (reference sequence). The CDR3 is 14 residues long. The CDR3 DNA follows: TGCAGTGCTAGGGAGGGACAGGGCTTCACTGAAGCTCTCTTT. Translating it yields CSAREGQGFTEALF.

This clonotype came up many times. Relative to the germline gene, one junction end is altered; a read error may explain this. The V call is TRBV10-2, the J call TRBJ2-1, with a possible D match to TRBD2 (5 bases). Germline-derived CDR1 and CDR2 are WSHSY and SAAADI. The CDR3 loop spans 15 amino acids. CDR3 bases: TGCGCCAGCAGTGGGATTGGCGGGCTGTACAATGAGCAGTCCTTC. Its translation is CASSGIGGLYNEQSF.

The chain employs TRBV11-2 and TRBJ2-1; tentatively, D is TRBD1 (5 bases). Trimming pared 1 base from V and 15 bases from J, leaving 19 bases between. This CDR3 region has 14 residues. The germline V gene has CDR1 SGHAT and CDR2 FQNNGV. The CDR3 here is CASSLVAGLVKLFF. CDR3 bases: TGTGCCAGCAGCTTAGTGGCAGGGTTGGTTAAGCTGTTCTTC.

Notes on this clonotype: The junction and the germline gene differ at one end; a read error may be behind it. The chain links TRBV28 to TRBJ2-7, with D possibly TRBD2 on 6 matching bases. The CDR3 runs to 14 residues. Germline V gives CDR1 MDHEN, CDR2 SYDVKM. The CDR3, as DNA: TGTGCCAGCAAGGTCGAGCCGCAGGACTACGAGCAGCACTTC. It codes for CASKVEPQDYEQHF.

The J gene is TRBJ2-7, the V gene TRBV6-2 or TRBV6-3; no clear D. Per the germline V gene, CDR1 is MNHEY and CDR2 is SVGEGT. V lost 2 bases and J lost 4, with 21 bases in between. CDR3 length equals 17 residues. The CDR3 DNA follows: TGTGCCAGCAGTTACCTCGATAGGGCGTCGGGTCCTTACGAGCAGTACTTC. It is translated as CASSYLDRASGPYEQYF.

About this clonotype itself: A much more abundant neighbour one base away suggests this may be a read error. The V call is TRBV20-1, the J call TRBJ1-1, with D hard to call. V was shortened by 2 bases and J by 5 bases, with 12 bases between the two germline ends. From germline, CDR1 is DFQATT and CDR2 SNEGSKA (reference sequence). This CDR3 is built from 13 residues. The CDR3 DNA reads TGCAGTGCTAGAACAACAGCTAAGACTGAAGCTTTCTTT. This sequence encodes CSARTTAKTEAFF.

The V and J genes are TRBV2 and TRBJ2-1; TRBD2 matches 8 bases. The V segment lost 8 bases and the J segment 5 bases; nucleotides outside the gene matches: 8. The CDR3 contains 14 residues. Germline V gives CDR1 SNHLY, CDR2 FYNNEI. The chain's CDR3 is CASQTSVKDNEQFF. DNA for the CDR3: TGTGCCAGCCAGACTAGCGTGAAAGACAATGAGCAGTTCTTC.

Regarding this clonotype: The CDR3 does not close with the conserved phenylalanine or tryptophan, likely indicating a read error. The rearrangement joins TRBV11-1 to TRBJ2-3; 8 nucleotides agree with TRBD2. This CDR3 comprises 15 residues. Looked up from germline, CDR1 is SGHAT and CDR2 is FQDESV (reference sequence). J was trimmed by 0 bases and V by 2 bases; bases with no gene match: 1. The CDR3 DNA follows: TGTGCCAGCAGCTTATGGACTAGCAGCACAGATACGCAGTATTGT. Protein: CASSLWTSSTDTQYC.

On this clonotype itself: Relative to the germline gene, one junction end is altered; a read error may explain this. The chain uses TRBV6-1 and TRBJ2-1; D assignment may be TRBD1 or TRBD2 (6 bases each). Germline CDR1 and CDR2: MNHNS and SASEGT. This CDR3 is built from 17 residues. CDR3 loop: CDGRGIWGVLKPSEQIF. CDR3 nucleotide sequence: TGTGACGGCAGGGGCATCTGGGGGGTCCTAAAACCCAGTGAGCAGATCTTC.

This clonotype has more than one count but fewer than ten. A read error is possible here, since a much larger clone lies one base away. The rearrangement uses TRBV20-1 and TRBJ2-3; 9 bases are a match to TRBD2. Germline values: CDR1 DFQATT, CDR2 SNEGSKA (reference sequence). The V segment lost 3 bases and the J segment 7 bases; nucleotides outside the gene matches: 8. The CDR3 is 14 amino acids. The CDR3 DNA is TGCAGTGCTAGTCGGCGGGAGGGACGAAATACGCAGTATTTT. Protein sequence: CSASRREGRNTQYF.

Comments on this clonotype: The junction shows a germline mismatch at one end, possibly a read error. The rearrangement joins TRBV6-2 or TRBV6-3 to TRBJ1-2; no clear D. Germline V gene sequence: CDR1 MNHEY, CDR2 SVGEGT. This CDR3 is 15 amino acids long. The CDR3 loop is CASSVSRAPNYGYTF. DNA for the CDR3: TGTGCCAGCAGTGTCTCAAGGGCGCCTAACTATGGTTACACCTTT.

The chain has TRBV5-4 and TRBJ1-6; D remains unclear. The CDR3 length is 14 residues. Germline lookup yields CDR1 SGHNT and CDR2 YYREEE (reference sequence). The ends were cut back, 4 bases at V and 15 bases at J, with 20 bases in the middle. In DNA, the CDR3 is TGTGCCAGCAGCCCTGACATGGTAAGATTCCTCCTCCACTTT. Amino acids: CASSPDMVRFLLHF.

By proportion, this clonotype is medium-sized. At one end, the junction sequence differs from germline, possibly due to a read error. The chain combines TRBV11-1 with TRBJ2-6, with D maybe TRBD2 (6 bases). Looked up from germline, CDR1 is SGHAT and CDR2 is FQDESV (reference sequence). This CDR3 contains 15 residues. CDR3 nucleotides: TGTGCCAGCAGCCTAGCGTACTCTGGGGCCAACGTCCTGACTTTC. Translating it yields CASSLAYSGANVLTF.

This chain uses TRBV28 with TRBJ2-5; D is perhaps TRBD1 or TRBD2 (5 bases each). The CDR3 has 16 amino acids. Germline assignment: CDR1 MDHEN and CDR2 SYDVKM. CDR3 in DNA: TGTGTCAGTTGGGAGATGGGGTTGGGGCAACCGGGGACCCAGTACTTC. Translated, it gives CVSWEMGLGQPGTQYF.

The CDR3 nucleotides read TGTGCCAGAAGTTTAGGCAGCGGGAGCACCTACGAGCAGTACGTC. It yields the protein CARSLGSGSTYEQYV. The chain couples TRBV11-2 to TRBJ2-7, with 8 bases aligning to TRBD2. CDR3 length: 15 amino acids. V was clipped by 9 bases and J by 2 bases; unmatched bases: 12. CDR1 and CDR2 from the germline V gene are SGHAT and FQNNGV.

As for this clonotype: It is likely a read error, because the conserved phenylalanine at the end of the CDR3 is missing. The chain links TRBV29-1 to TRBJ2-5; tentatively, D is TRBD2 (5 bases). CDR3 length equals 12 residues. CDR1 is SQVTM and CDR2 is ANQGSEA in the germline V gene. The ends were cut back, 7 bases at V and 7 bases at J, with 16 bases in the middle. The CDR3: CSAAAGFGTQYL. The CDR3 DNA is TGCAGCGCCGCCGCGGGTTTTGGGACCCAGTACCTC.

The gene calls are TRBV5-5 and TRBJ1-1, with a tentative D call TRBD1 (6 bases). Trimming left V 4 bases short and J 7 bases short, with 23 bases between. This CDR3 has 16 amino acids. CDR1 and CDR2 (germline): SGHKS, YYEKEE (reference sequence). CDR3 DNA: TGTGCCAGCAGCCCCCGCATCATGGGGGCGGGTGTTGAAGCTTTCTTT. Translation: CASSPRIMGAGVEAFF.

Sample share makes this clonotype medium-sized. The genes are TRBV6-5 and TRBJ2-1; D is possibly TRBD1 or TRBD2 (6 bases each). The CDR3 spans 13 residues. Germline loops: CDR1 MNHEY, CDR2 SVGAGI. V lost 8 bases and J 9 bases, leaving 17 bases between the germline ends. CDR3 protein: CASGQTRGGEQFF. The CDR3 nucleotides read TGTGCCAGCGGACAGACGCGGGGCGGTGAGCAGTTCTTC.

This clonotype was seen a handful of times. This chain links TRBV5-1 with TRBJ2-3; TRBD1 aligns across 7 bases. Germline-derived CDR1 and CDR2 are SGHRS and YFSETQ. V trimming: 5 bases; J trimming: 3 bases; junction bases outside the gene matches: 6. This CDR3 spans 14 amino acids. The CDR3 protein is CASRPDRATDTQYF. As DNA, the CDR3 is TGCGCCAGCAGACCTGACAGGGCGACAGATACGCAGTATTTT.

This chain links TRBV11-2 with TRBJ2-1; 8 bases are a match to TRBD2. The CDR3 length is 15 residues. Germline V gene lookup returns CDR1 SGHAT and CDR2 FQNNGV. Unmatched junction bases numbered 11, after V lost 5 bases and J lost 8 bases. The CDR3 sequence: CASSMERLALDEQFF. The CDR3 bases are TGTGCCAGCAGCATGGAGAGACTAGCGCTCGATGAGCAGTTCTTC.

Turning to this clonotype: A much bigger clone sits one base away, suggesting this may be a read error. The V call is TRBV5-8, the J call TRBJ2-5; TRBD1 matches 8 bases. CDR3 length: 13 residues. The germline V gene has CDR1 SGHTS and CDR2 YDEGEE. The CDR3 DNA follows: TGTTCCAGCAGCCCAACAGGGGGAGAGACCCAGTACTTC. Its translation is CSSSPTGGETQYF.

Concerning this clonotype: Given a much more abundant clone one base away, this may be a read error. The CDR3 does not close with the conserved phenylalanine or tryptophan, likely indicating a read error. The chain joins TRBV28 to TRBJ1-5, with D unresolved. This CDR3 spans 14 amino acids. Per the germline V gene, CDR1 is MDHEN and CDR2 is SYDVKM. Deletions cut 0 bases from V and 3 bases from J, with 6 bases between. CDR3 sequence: CASSLWENNQPQHL. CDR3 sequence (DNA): TGTGCCAGCAGTTTATGGGAAAACAATCAGCCCCAGCATTTA.

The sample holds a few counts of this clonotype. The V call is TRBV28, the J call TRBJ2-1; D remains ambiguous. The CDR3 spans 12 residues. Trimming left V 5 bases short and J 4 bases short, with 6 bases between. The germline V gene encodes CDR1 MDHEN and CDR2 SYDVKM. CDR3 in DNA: TGTGCCAGCAGTGCCTTTTACAATGAGCAGTTCTTC. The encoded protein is CASSAFYNEQFF.